This T cell receptor (beta chain) originates from a study of T-cell memory formation after mild COVID-19. Across the whole study: Largely, the TCR clusters proved donor specific.

It was 5'RACE with constant-segment primers that produced the TCR alpha and TCR beta cDNA libraries, which carried sample barcodes and UMIs. MiXCR was run by TCRdb on the 5' RACE reads, yielding one entry per CDR3 protein. The data contain 450,000 to 650,000 distinct CDR3 sequences, about 20% of them singletons. Trimming cost V 8 bases and J 0 bases, with 13 bases left between them. CDR1 and CDR2 from the germline V gene are SEHNR and FQNEAQ (reference sequence). This CDR3 is 14 amino acids long. Overall study results and limits: Pre-infection memory contained some responding clones, which suggested that cross-reactive memory had joined. Clones shrinking between day 15 and 85 showed a balanced CD4/CD8 split, and those that grew later tilted toward CD4+.

Remarks on this clonotype: Its antigen is currently unknown.

This receptor was obtained from an adult woman who had mild COVID-19 (a few samples of this study predate the infection). Cell type and time point are not known. Sequences were obtained from PBMCs or a T cell subset sorted from them (not recorded which). The chain recombines TRBV7-9 with TRBJ1-2; no reliable D call. The CDR3 sequence is CASSYTAANYGYTF. The DNA of the CDR3 is TGTGCCAGCTCCTATACGGCAGCTAACTATGGCTACACCTTC.